Listed here are 14 T cell receptor beta chains from one sample, sequenced in a study of vaccination effects on CD4 cells after COVID-19. Sequencing followed a ViraFEST assay step that expanded antigen-specific CD4+ T cells with viral peptide pools. With nine to eleven days of culture completed, CD4+ T cells were isolated. Vaccinated recipients, who were negative for nucleocapsid antibodies, had no history of SARS-CoV-2 infection. This table comes from immunoSEQ multiplex PCR, and its TCRdb copy is limited to in-frame clones, with some not included. The sample lists 40,000 to 50,000 clones; around 77% were seen once. Their specific antigens are unknown. The input for sequencing was CD4+ T cells from PBMCs cultured with HCoV-NL63 spike peptides, taken before COVID-19 vaccination. These receptors all stem from a human donor who received a COVID-19 vaccine.

This clone was recorded once. The chain has TRBV30 and TRBJ1-6; D perhaps matches TRBD1 (5 bases). The CDR3 covers 17 residues. The V end was cut by 2 bases, the J end by 0 bases, with 14 bases between. Germline assignment: CDR1 GTSNPN and CDR2 SVGIG (reference sequence). The CDR3: CAWSRRDASSYNSPLHF. The CDR3 DNA reads TGTGCCTGGAGTCGCCGGGACGCAAGCTCCTATAATTCACCCCTCCACTTT.

About this clone itself: A read error may account for a junction end that differs from germline. The rearrangement links TRBV4-3 to TRBJ2-3, with D tentatively TRBD1 or TRBD2 (5 bases each). The CDR3 length is 15 residues. In germline, CDR1 is LGHNA, CDR2 YSLEER. CDR3 DNA: TGCGCCAGCAGTCAAGATCGAGGGGGCACAGATACGCAGTATTTT. As protein: CASSQDRGGTDTQYF.

The chain joins TRBV19 to TRBJ2-1; perhaps D is TRBD1 or TRBD2 (5 bases each). This CDR3 is 16 amino acids long. V was cut by 4 bases and J by 6 bases, with 19 bases left in between. Germline V gene data show CDR1 as LNHDA and CDR2 as SQIVND (reference sequence). In DNA form, the CDR3 reads TGTGCCAGTAGTAGGGCCCGGGACGGCTATCTCAATGAGCAGTTCTTC. Protein product: CASSRARDGYLNEQFF.

V is TRBV5-1 and J is TRBJ2-3; perhaps TRBD2 as D (5 bases). The ends were cut back, 0 bases at V and 0 bases at J, with 11 bases in the middle. Germline CDR1 SGHRS, CDR2 YFSETQ. The length of the CDR3 is 16 residues. The CDR3 here is CASSLAVDSSTDTQYF. The DNA for the CDR3 is TGCGCCAGCAGCTTGGCAGTGGACTCCAGCACAGATACGCAGTATTTT.

The chain combines TRBV7-2 with TRBJ1-3; D is uncertain. The V end was cut by 5 bases, the J end by 4 bases, with 9 bases between. CDR3 length equals 13 residues. Germline lookup yields CDR1 SGHTA and CDR2 FQGNSA. The CDR3: CASSQQTGNTIYF. The CDR3 DNA sequence: TGTGCCAGCAGCCAACAAACAGGAAACACCATATATTTT.

The rearrangement uses TRBV5-1 and TRBJ2-4; 13 nucleotides agree with TRBD2. Germline lookup yields CDR1 SGHRS and CDR2 YFSETQ. The CDR3 is 18 residues long. V dropped 0 bases and J dropped 2; count of bases not matched to a gene: 5. As DNA, the CDR3 is TGCGCCAGCAGCTTGGGACTAGCGGGGGGTTCATCCAAAAACATTCAGTACTTC. Its protein product is CASSLGLAGGSSKNIQYF.

This chain joins TRBV7-8 and TRBJ1-4; 7 bases are shared with TRBD1. V gave up 6 bases and J gave up 2 bases; unmatched junction bases: 6. Per the germline V gene, CDR1 is SGHVS and CDR2 is FQNEAQ. This CDR3 has 15 amino acids. CDR3: CASRLQGTTNEKLFF. DNA for the CDR3: TGTGCCAGCAGATTACAGGGGACCACTAATGAAAAACTGTTTTTT. Full variable domain (outside the CDR3, taken from reference TRBV7-8 and TRBJ1-4): GAGVSQSPRYKVAKRGQDVALRCDPISGHVSLFWYQQALGQGPEFLTYFQNEAQLDKSGLPSDRFFAERPEGSVSTLKIQRTQQEDSAVYLCASRLQGTTNEKLFFGSGTQLSVL.

This clone was detected only a few times. The rearrangement links TRBV19 to TRBJ2-7, with 9 bases fitting TRBD2. This CDR3 contains 14 residues. The V and J ends lost 6 bases and 4 bases, in that order; junction bases with no gene match: 7. CDR1 and CDR2 from the germline V gene are LNHDA and SQIVND (reference sequence). For the CDR3, the DNA is TGTGCCAGTAGCCCCCGGCTAGCGGGGTACGAGCAGTACGTC. Encoded protein: CASSPRLAGYEQYV.

This rearrangement joins TRBV2 to TRBJ1-2; TRBD1 is a possible D gene (5 bases). This CDR3 is 13 amino acids long. Trimming took off 4 bases at V and 8 bases at J, with 14 bases between the two ends. CDR1 is SNHLY and CDR2 is FYNNEI in the germline V gene. Here the CDR3 DNA reads TGTGCCAGCAGTGTGAATTTGGGGGAAGGCTACACCTTC. It translates to CASSVNLGEGYTF.

The V gene is TRBV6-4, the J gene TRBJ1-2; tentatively, D is TRBD1 (5 bases). This CDR3 region has 15 residues. V lost 7 bases to trimming and J lost 2 bases, with 17 bases between them. Germline V gives CDR1 MRHNA, CDR2 SNTAGT. CDR3 sequence (DNA): TGTGCCAGCACCCTCATGGCGGGGACCAACTATGGCTACACCTTC. The encoded protein is CASTLMAGTNYGYTF.

This sequence joins TRBV18 and TRBJ2-4; TRBD1 aligns across 9 bases. The CDR3 length is 16 residues. In germline, CDR1 is KGHSH, CDR2 LQKENI. V gave up 3 bases and J gave up 2 bases; unmatched junction bases: 5. CDR3 sequence reads: CASSPRDRATKNIQYF. CDR3 bases: TGTGCCAGCTCACCGCGGGACAGGGCAACCAAAAACATTCAGTACTTC.

This chain joins TRBV2 and TRBJ2-4; the D gene is possibly TRBD2 (5 bases). Trimming removed 4 bases from V and 9 bases from J, with 10 bases in between. Germline V gives CDR1 SNHLY, CDR2 FYNNEI. The CDR3 length is 12 residues. The CDR3 sequence is CASSVGERIQYF. DNA for the CDR3: TGTGCCAGCAGTGTCGGGGAGCGCATTCAGTACTTC.

The V and J genes are TRBV2 and TRBJ2-1, with TRBD2 matching over 9 bases. The length of the CDR3 is 14 residues. Losses at the gene ends were 1 base for V and 9 bases for J; bases not matched to a gene: 4. Looked up from germline, CDR1 is SNHLY and CDR2 is FYNNEI. CDR3 nucleotides: TGTGCCAGCAGTGAAGTCGGGACTAGCAGTGAGCAGTTCTTC. This encodes CASSEVGTSSEQFF.

The chain couples TRBV9 to TRBJ2-1; the match to TRBD1 covers 8 bases. Germline CDR1 is SGDLS and CDR2 is YYNGEE. CDR3 length: 15 amino acids. V shed 4 bases and J 1 base; nucleotides not matched to a gene: 4. The CDR3 reads CASSPGQGSYNEQFF. In DNA form, the CDR3 reads TGTGCCAGCAGCCCCGGACAGGGTTCCTACAATGAGCAGTTCTTC.